This T cell receptor beta chain was obtained from a study of human T cells and chemical hapten exposure. At the level of the study: TCR yields per sample varied mostly from small pooled library volume differences.

This clonotype was found a few times. The antigen is unknown. Broader study findings: Those TCRs sitting above 1 in 1000 frequency stayed the same with DPC sensitization.

Germline CDR1 and CDR2: DFQATT and SNEGSKA (reference sequence). The junction had 11 bases not matched to a gene; V was cut back by 0 bases and J by 2 bases. This CDR3 contains 17 residues. Within the library, unique molecular identifiers were attached to each individual cDNA molecule. One entry per CDR3 protein, called by TCRdb with MiXCR from the reads. The data hold about 120,000 distinct CDR3 sequences, with less than 10% observed a single time. Extraction yielded total RNA from whole blood (unfractionated). The chain has TRBV20-1 and TRBJ2-3; 7 bases are shared with TRBD2. This clonotype was obtained from a human donor in good health. Some clones in this sample may be carry-over from other donors' samples. Material for sequencing was whole blood. This CDR3 is CSARDTLGRGYTDTQYF. CDR3 bases: TGCAGTGCTAGAGATACCCTGGGGCGGGGGTACACAGATACGCAGTATTTT.